The 27 T cell receptor beta chains listed next were all sequenced from one sample in a study of cytomegalovirus exposure and HLA in healthy donors. Sequencing was performed with immunoSEQ multiplex PCR; in TCRdb, only in-frame clones are kept and a portion is missing. The sample has approximately 200,000 clones, around four fifths seen once. Sequencing input: PBMCs. Receptors originate from a man aged 18 to 30 in good health and CMV-seropositive.

The V call is TRBV6-4, the J call TRBJ1-1; D not resolved. This CDR3 has 14 amino acids. V dropped 4 bases and J dropped 7 bases, with 16 bases sitting between them. Germline CDR1 MRHNA, CDR2 SNTAGT. CDR3 in amino acids: CASSAEGGLSEAFF. CDR3 in DNA: TGTGCCAGCAGTGCGGAGGGTGGGCTCAGTGAAGCTTTCTTT.

The chain is built from TRBV5-6 and TRBJ1-1, with D hard to call. CDR1 is SGHDT and CDR2 is YYEEEE in the germline V gene. V lost 4 bases, J lost 7 bases, and 29 bases lay in between. The CDR3 spans 18 residues. CDR3 sequence reads: CASSKRSGVGGAGVEAFF. In DNA, the CDR3 is TGTGCCAGCAGCAAGAGGAGCGGCGTTGGTGGCGCCGGCGTTGAAGCTTTCTTT.

The chain is built from TRBV25-1 and TRBJ2-1, with 7 bases aligning to TRBD1. The CDR3 contains 15 residues. Per germline, CDR1 MGHDK and CDR2 SYGVNS. Trimming removed 6 bases from V and 5 bases from J; junction bases left unmatched: 10. CDR3 nucleotides: TGTGCCAGCAGCAGACCGGGACAGATCAACAATGAGCAGTTCTTC. Amino acids: CASSRPGQINNEQFF.

The chain has TRBV6-5 and TRBJ2-7; possibly TRBD1 for D (6 bases). V lost 8 bases and J lost 0, with 14 bases in between. Per the germline V gene, CDR1 is MNHEY and CDR2 is SVGAGI. The CDR3 consists of 14 residues. The CDR3 region has the DNA TGTGCCAGCTCACGGACAGTCAACTCCTACGAGCAGTACTTC. Translated, it gives CASSRTVNSYEQYF.

The CDR3 loop is CANPSRGASTDTQYF. CDR3 nucleotides: TGTGCCAACCCGTCTCGGGGGGCAAGCACAGATACGCAGTATTTT. V is TRBV6-4 and J is TRBJ2-3; weak D call: TRBD2 (7 bases). The length of the CDR3 is 15 residues. V lost 10 bases to trimming and J lost 0 bases, with 17 bases between them. Germline CDR1 and CDR2: MRHNA and SNTAGT.

V usage is TRBV2 and J usage is TRBJ2-5; 7 bases fit TRBD2. CDR3 length equals 15 residues. After removal of 6 bases from V and 4 bases from J, the junction contained 11 bases not matched to a gene. CDR1 SNHLY and CDR2 FYNNEI come from the germline V gene. The CDR3 here is CASSRWAPSGETQYF. In DNA form, the CDR3 reads TGTGCCAGCAGCAGATGGGCCCCTAGCGGAGAGACCCAGTACTTC.

This chain connects TRBV28 to TRBJ2-1; 11 bases match TRBD2. The trim removed 3 bases at V and 7 bases at J, leaving 5 bases unmatched. From germline, CDR1 is MDHEN and CDR2 SYDVKM. The CDR3 has 15 amino acids. The CDR3 bases are TGTGCCAGCAGTTTTACCCTAGCGGGAGGTAATGAGCAGTTCTTC. The encoded protein is CASSFTLAGGNEQFF. Full variable domain (outside the CDR3, taken from reference TRBV28 and TRBJ2-1): DVKVTQSSRYLVKRTGEKVFLECVQDMDHENMFWYRQDPGLGLRLIYFSYDVKMKEKGDIPEGYSVSREKKERFSLILESASTNQTSMYLCASSFTLAGGNEQFFGPGTRLTVL.

The chain has TRBV27 and TRBJ2-7, with 9 bases fitting TRBD1. The CDR3 loop spans 13 amino acids. V shed 6 bases and J 6 bases; nucleotides not matched to a gene: 6. In germline, CDR1 is MNHEY, CDR2 SMNVEV (reference sequence). The CDR3 here is CASRDRGGGEQYF. For the CDR3, the DNA is TGTGCCAGCAGGGACAGGGGAGGAGGCGAGCAGTACTTC.

V usage is TRBV7-6 and J usage is TRBJ1-1; D might be TRBD1 (5 bases). This CDR3 is 13 amino acids long. The germline CDR1 and CDR2 sequences are SGHVS and FNYEAQ. V was pared by 7 bases and J by 1 base, with 10 bases between. Here the CDR3 reads CASTLRGNTEAFF. In nucleotides, the CDR3 is TGTGCCAGCACCCTTAGGGGGAACACTGAAGCTTTCTTT.

The V gene is TRBV28, the J gene TRBJ1-5; weak D call: TRBD1 (5 bases). From germline, CDR1 is MDHEN and CDR2 SYDVKM. This CDR3 has 17 amino acids. Between the trimmed V and J ends, which lost 4 bases and 0 bases, there was a span of 16 bases. The chain's CDR3 is CASSSHGGIPSNQPQHF. CDR3 coding DNA: TGTGCCAGCAGTTCCCACGGGGGGATCCCTAGCAATCAGCCCCAGCATTTT.

The chain joins TRBV5-1 to TRBJ2-1, with D possibly matching TRBD2 (6 bases). The CDR3 runs 15 residues. Germline V gene sequence: CDR1 SGHRS, CDR2 YFSETQ. The V end lost 0 bases, the J end lost 6 bases, and 13 bases lay between the germline ends. The CDR3 here is CASSLDSAGGNEQFF. CDR3 bases: TGCGCCAGCAGCTTGGATAGCGCCGGGGGCAATGAGCAGTTCTTC.

The chain recombines TRBV6-5 with TRBJ2-1; 11 bases match TRBD2. Trimming cost V 2 bases and J 4 bases; bases outside gene matches: 4. This CDR3 has 16 residues. Germline V CDR1 and CDR2: MNHEY, SVGAGI. CDR3 in amino acids: CASSYGTSGVYNEQFF. The CDR3 bases are TGTGCCAGCAGTTACGGGACTAGCGGAGTTTACAATGAGCAGTTCTTC.

By sample fraction, this clone is medium-sized. The J gene is TRBJ1-4, the V gene TRBV4-3; D is uncertain. This CDR3 region has 15 residues. Trimming removed 0 bases at V and 7 bases at J, with 12 bases between. Looked up from germline, CDR1 is LGHNA and CDR2 is YSLEER. The CDR3 sequence is CASSQDVGDGEKLFF. CDR3 coding DNA: TGCGCCAGCAGCCAAGACGTCGGAGATGGTGAAAAACTGTTTTTT.

The chain combines TRBV6-1 with TRBJ1-1, with 10 bases identical to TRBD1. Germline V gives CDR1 MNHNS, CDR2 SASEGT. V dropped 8 bases and J dropped 0; count of bases not matched to a gene: 6. The CDR3 spans 15 residues. CDR3: CASRDRGFMNTEAFF. The CDR3 nucleotides read TGTGCCAGCCGGGACAGGGGATTCATGAACACTGAAGCTTTCTTT.

The rearrangement uses TRBV25-1 and TRBJ2-4; TRBD1 matches 8 bases. V dropped 5 bases and J dropped 2; count of bases not matched to a gene: 11. The CDR3 is 17 residues long. Per germline, CDR1 MGHDK and CDR2 SYGVNS. CDR3 in amino acids: CASSPRQGIPSKNIQYF. The CDR3 nucleotides are TGTGCCAGCAGTCCGCGACAGGGGATCCCATCCAAAAACATTCAGTACTTC.

The V and J genes are TRBV15 and TRBJ1-1, with D hard to call. V was pared by 3 bases and J by 4 bases, with 21 bases between. This CDR3 has 17 residues. Germline V gene sequence: CDR1 LNHNV, CDR2 YYDKDF (reference sequence). The CDR3 DNA follows: TGTGCCACCAGCAGGACGGTGACACCCAGGTTGGGCACTGAAGCTTTCTTT. This translates into CATSRTVTPRLGTEAFF.

The rearrangement links TRBV9 to TRBJ1-3; maybe TRBD1 (6 bases). The CDR3 extends over 16 amino acids. Germline V CDR1 and CDR2: SGDLS, YYNGEE. V was shortened by 0 bases and J by 2 bases, with 12 bases between the two germline ends. The CDR3 spells CASSVAVQGTGNTIYF. The CDR3 region has the DNA TGTGCCAGCAGCGTAGCTGTGCAGGGGACTGGAAACACCATATATTTT. Full variable domain (outside the CDR3, taken from reference TRBV9 and TRBJ1-3): DSGVTQTPKHLITATGQRVTLRCSPRSGDLSVYWYQQSLDQGLQFLIQYYNGEERAKGNILERFSAQQFPDLHSELNLSSLELGDSALYFCASSVAVQGTGNTIYFGEGSWLTVV.

The J gene is TRBJ2-7, the V gene TRBV2; 7 nucleotides line up with TRBD2. Germline V gene sequence: CDR1 SNHLY, CDR2 FYNNEI. This CDR3 spans 15 amino acids. The junction had 7 bases not matched to a gene; V was cut back by 5 bases and J by 0 bases. CDR3 loop: CASSSSGLSSYEQYF. For the CDR3, the DNA is TGTGCCAGCAGTTCTAGCGGTCTAAGCTCCTACGAGCAGTACTTC.

This rearrangement joins TRBV9 to TRBJ2-5, with TRBD2 matching 9 bases. The germline CDR1 and CDR2 sequences are SGDLS and YYNGEE. The CDR3 runs to 15 residues. V was pared by 4 bases and J by 5 bases, with 9 bases of the junction left unmatched. The CDR3 DNA is TGTGCCAGCAGCCCTCGGACTAGCGTTTCTGAGACCCAGTACTTC. As protein: CASSPRTSVSETQYF.

The chain couples TRBV2 to TRBJ1-5; no clear D gene. Germline CDR1 reads SNHLY; CDR2 reads FYNNEI. The CDR3 consists of 13 residues. V dropped 4 bases and J dropped 4 bases, with 8 bases sitting between them. The CDR3 coding sequence is TGTGCCAGCAGTGCCTTTCGGAATCAGCCCCAGCATTTT. It codes for CASSAFRNQPQHF.

This clone was found once. The V gene is TRBV7-3, the J gene TRBJ2-3; the D is unclear. The V end was cut by 3 bases, the J end by 1 base, with 8 bases between. The CDR3 is made up of 14 amino acids. Germline V gene sequence: CDR1 SGHTA, CDR2 FQGTGA. As DNA, the CDR3 is TGTGCCAGCAGCTTTCTTGCGGGCACAGATACGCAGTATTTT. Translating it yields CASSFLAGTDTQYF.

The rearrangement uses TRBV30 and TRBJ2-2; possibly TRBD2 for D (6 bases). V lost 1 base and J 11 bases, leaving 11 bases between the germline ends. This CDR3 contains 12 residues. CDR1 GTSNPN and CDR2 SVGIG come from the germline V gene (reference sequence). The CDR3 DNA follows: TGTGCCTGGAGTGCGGGAGTCAGCGAGCTGTTTTTT. Its protein is CAWSAGVSELFF.

The rearrangement joins TRBV30 to TRBJ1-2; 7 bases map to TRBD1. V trimming: 4 bases; J trimming: 2 bases; junction bases outside the gene matches: 7. The CDR3 extends over 14 amino acids. Germline CDR1 reads GTSNPN; CDR2 reads SVGIG (reference sequence). CDR3 nucleotides: TGTGCCTGGACGACAGGGCGCGGGAACTATGGCTACACCTTC. It is translated as CAWTTGRGNYGYTF.

This clone was seen a handful of times. CDR3 nucleotide sequence: TGTGCCAGCAGTGACCGAGGAGGCGATTACACCTTC. Protein: CASSDRGGDYTF. The chain is built from TRBV6-4 and TRBJ1-2; D unresolved. This CDR3 is 12 amino acids long. Germline CDR1 MRHNA, CDR2 SNTAGT. With 2 bases removed from V and 11 bases from J, the gap between germline ends came to 12 bases.

The chain couples TRBV7-2 to TRBJ2-7, with 9 nucleotides matching TRBD2. Trimming took 4 bases from V and 6 from J; bases not matched to a gene: 16. Per germline, CDR1 SGHTA and CDR2 FQGNSA. CDR3 length: 17 residues. The CDR3 region is CASSSHRVLAGIGEQYF. CDR3 nucleotides: TGTGCCAGCAGCTCCCATAGGGTGCTAGCGGGAATCGGCGAGCAGTACTTC.

V gene TRBV7-6 combines with J gene TRBJ2-7; 13 bases fit TRBD2. This CDR3 comprises 16 residues. CDR1 and CDR2 (germline): SGHVS, FNYEAQ. With 2 bases clipped from V and 2 bases from J, the junction kept 3 bases outside the gene matches. The DNA of the CDR3 is TGTGCCAGCAGCTTACCCGGGACTAGCGGGACCTACGAGCAGTACTTC. Residues: CASSLPGTSGTYEQYF. Full variable domain (remainder filled in from reference TRBV7-6 and TRBJ2-7): GAGVSQSPRYKVTKRGQDVALRCDPISGHVSLYWYRQALGQGPEFLTYFNYEAQQDKSGLPNDRFSAERPEGSISTLTIQRTEQRDSAMYRCASSLPGTSGTYEQYFGPGTRLTVT.

V usage is TRBV9 and J usage is TRBJ2-7, with TRBD2 matching over 7 bases. Germline CDR1 SGDLS, CDR2 YYNGEE. V gave up 2 bases and J gave up 0 bases; unmatched junction bases: 5. The CDR3 runs 15 residues. The CDR3 spells CASSVMSGDSYEQYF. The CDR3 DNA follows: TGTGCCAGCAGCGTGATGAGCGGGGACTCCTACGAGCAGTACTTC.